This passage covers 3 T cell receptor beta chains from one sample sequenced in a study of cytomegalovirus exposure and HLA in healthy donors. PCR primers comprised 60 Vbeta and 13 Jbeta primers. Clones were sequenced by immunoSEQ multiplex PCR, and TCRdb holds only the in-frame ones, with some missing. In the table there are 130,000 to 150,000 clones, 80% of which are singletons. The sequencing input was PBMCs. These receptors originate from a man aged 35 to 55 in good health and CMV-seronegative.

V usage is TRBV5-1 and J usage is TRBJ2-5; TRBD1 might be the D (9 bases). The CDR3 consists of 18 residues. CDR1 SGHRS and CDR2 YFSETQ come from the germline V gene. V was shortened by 3 bases and J by 4 bases, with 25 bases between the two germline ends. In DNA, the CDR3 is TGCGCCAGCAGCTCAAGGACAGGGGCAAGGCTAGCGGGAGAGACCCAGTACTTC. It codes for CASSSRTGARLAGETQYF.

The DNA of the CDR3 is TGTGCCAGCAGCTTTGCACTAGCGGGTCCAGATACGCAGTATTTT. Amino acid sequence: CASSFALAGPDTQYF. The V gene is TRBV5-5, the J gene TRBJ2-3; 9 bases map to TRBD2. Looked up from germline, CDR1 is SGHKS and CDR2 is YYEKEE (reference sequence). Trimming removed 2 bases from V and 4 bases from J; junction bases left unmatched: 5. This CDR3 is built from 15 residues.

The chain links TRBV6-5 to TRBJ1-1; tentative D call: TRBD1 (6 bases). Trimming shortened V by 11 bases and J by 1 base, and 17 bases separated the two germline ends. This CDR3 has 14 residues. Per germline, CDR1 MNHEY and CDR2 SVGAGI. The CDR3: CASRSGGRNTEAFF. The CDR3 DNA reads TGTGCCTCCCGTTCGGGGGGCCGGAACACTGAAGCTTTCTTT.